What follows are 31 T cell receptor beta chains derived from one specimen sequenced in a study of blood T cell repertoires in COVID-19. Sequencing was performed with immunoSEQ multiplex PCR; in TCRdb, only in-frame clones are kept and a portion is missing. The table lists over 200,000 clones, over 75% of them singletons. The sample consisted of PBMCs or T cells enriched from blood (not recorded which). The receptors were gathered from a woman aged 30 to 39 who had been exposed to COVID-19.

This clone was counted only a few times. This sample includes further DNA sequences coding for the same CDR3. V usage is TRBV3-1 (or the pseudogene TRBV3-2) and J usage is TRBJ1-1; a weak D match, TRBD1 (6 bases). V lost 1 base and J lost 4, with 13 bases in between. CDR1 and CDR2 from the germline V gene are LGHDT and YNNKEL (reference sequence). This CDR3 has 15 amino acids. For the CDR3, the DNA is TGTGCCAGCAGCCAAGGGGGGGGGCTCGTCACTGAAGCTTTCTTT. This encodes CASSQGGGLVTEAFF.

This chain connects TRBV5-1 to TRBJ2-1, with 8 positions matching TRBD2. The germline gives CDR1 SGHRS, CDR2 YFSETQ. Unmatched junction bases numbered 8, after V lost 0 bases and J lost 9 bases. The CDR3 has 15 amino acids. The CDR3 loop reads CASSLARPAGVEQFF. The CDR3 coding sequence is TGCGCCAGCAGCTTGGCGCGTCCAGCGGGGGTTGAGCAGTTCTTC.

V usage is TRBV5-1 and J usage is TRBJ2-7; TRBD1 matches at 10 bases. Germline V gene lookup returns CDR1 SGHRS and CDR2 YFSETQ. This CDR3 contains 15 residues. Unmatched junction bases numbered 6, after V lost 4 bases and J lost 2 bases. The chain's CDR3 is CASSVSGTGAYEQYF. The CDR3 nucleotides are TGCGCCAGCAGCGTATCCGGGACAGGGGCCTACGAGCAGTACTTC.

V usage is TRBV5-1 and J usage is TRBJ1-4; possibly TRBD1 for D (6 bases). Germline V gene sequence: CDR1 SGHRS, CDR2 YFSETQ. V was clipped by 4 bases and J by 0 bases, with 10 bases between them. The CDR3 is made up of 15 amino acids. The CDR3 region has the DNA TGCGCCAGCAGCGCCAGACAGGCAACTAATGAAAAACTGTTTTTT. Residues: CASSARQATNEKLFF.

V usage is TRBV6-2 or TRBV6-3 and J usage is TRBJ1-5; D remains ambiguous. Trimming removed 0 bases from V and 2 bases from J, with 20 bases in between. From germline, CDR1 is MNHEY and CDR2 SVGEGT. The CDR3 totals 19 residues. As DNA, the CDR3 is TGTGCCAGCAGTTACTCGAGGGTACCCTCCTACGTACGCAATCAGCCCCAGCATTTT. This encodes CASSYSRVPSYVRNQPQHF.

Written as DNA, the CDR3 is TGTGCCAGCAGGGACCCTGGACTAGCGGCGGCAGATACGCAGTATTTT. It is translated as CASRDPGLAAADTQYF. V is TRBV9 and J is TRBJ2-3; 10 nucleotides line up with TRBD2. The CDR3 extends over 16 amino acids. The germline CDR1 and CDR2 sequences are SGDLS and YYNGEE. J was trimmed by 4 bases and V by 5 bases; bases with no gene match: 10.

V gene TRBV4-1 combines with J gene TRBJ1-5; 9 bases are a match to TRBD1. The CDR3 covers 15 residues. Germline V CDR1 and CDR2: MGHRA, YSYEKL. J lost 4 bases, V lost 0 bases, and 1 base had no gene match. In nucleotides, the CDR3 is TGCGCCAGCAGCCAAGATGGACAGGGGAATCAGCCCCAGCATTTT. It is translated as CASSQDGQGNQPQHF.

The chain uses TRBV11-2 and TRBJ2-3; possibly TRBD2 for D (6 bases). The V end lost 1 base, the J end lost 8 bases, and 7 bases lay between the germline ends. There are 12 residues in the CDR3. Germline lookup yields CDR1 SGHAT and CDR2 FQNNGV. CDR3 residues: CASSLVGGTQYF. In DNA, the CDR3 is TGTGCCAGCAGCTTAGTGGGGGGTACGCAGTATTTT.

V and J are TRBV6-5 and TRBJ1-3, with a possible D match to TRBD1 (5 bases). The ends were cut back, 8 bases at V and 4 bases at J, with 9 bases in the middle. This CDR3 region has 12 residues. Germline loops: CDR1 MNHEY, CDR2 SVGAGI. The CDR3 coding sequence is TGTGCCAGCCACGGGGGGGGAAACACCATATATTTT. It encodes CASHGGGNTIYF.

The genes are TRBV15 and TRBJ2-4; TRBD1 agrees at 12 bases. CDR1 is LNHNV and CDR2 is YYDKDF in the germline V gene (reference sequence). The CDR3 is 16 residues long. Trimming removed 1 base from V and 7 bases from J; junction bases left unmatched: 5. CDR3 nucleotides: TGTGCCACCAGCAGAGCCCCGGGACAGGGGGCGAACATTCAGTACTTC. Amino acids: CATSRAPGQGANIQYF.

J is TRBJ2-3 and V is TRBV7-9; 7 nucleotides match TRBD1. This CDR3 region has 17 residues. V shed 1 base, J shed 1 base, and the junction held 8 bases outside the gene matches. Germline V lookup: CDR1 SEHNR, CDR2 FQNEAQ (reference sequence). Written as DNA, the CDR3 is TGTGCCAGCAGCTTAGTACGAGGGGGCCTTGGCACAGATACGCAGTATTTT. This encodes CASSLVRGGLGTDTQYF.

V usage is TRBV28 and J usage is TRBJ1-4; D may be TRBD1 (6 bases). The germline V gene encodes CDR1 MDHEN and CDR2 SYDVKM. V gave up 6 bases and J gave up 4 bases, with 12 bases separating them. This CDR3 is built from 14 residues. The CDR3 spells CASRIDRINEKLFF. The CDR3 region has the DNA TGTGCCAGCAGGATTGACAGGATTAATGAAAAACTGTTTTTT.

This clone appeared once. This rearrangement joins TRBV6-1 to TRBJ1-2; D remains ambiguous. V lost 0 bases and J lost 8, with 13 bases in between. The CDR3 length is 14 residues. Germline CDR1 and CDR2: MNHNS and SASEGT. The CDR3 region is CASSEAFAVRGYTF. DNA of the CDR3: TGTGCCAGCAGTGAAGCGTTTGCGGTACGGGGCTACACCTTC.

The CDR3 DNA follows: TGTGCCAGCAGCTTAGTTTCACTAGCGTTGGAGACCCAGTACTTC. Residues: CASSLVSLALETQYF. J is TRBJ2-5 and V is TRBV7-2, with 7 positions matching TRBD2. Unmatched junction bases numbered 7, after V lost 1 base and J lost 5 bases. The CDR3 is made up of 15 amino acids. Germline CDR1 and CDR2: SGHTA and FQGNSA.

The V gene is TRBV18, the J gene TRBJ1-6; a weak D match, TRBD1 (5 bases). CDR1 is KGHSH, CDR2 LQKENI, per germline. V dropped 1 base and J dropped 5 bases, with 6 bases sitting between them. CDR3 size: 14 residues. The CDR3 bases are TGTGCCAGCTCACCACAACAGGATAATTCACCCCTCCACTTT. Amino acid sequence: CASSPQQDNSPLHF.

CDR3 DNA sequence: TGTGCCAGCAGTTTTAGAGGCCAACTCTCCTCCTACGAGCAGTACTTC. Translation: CASSFRGQLSSYEQYF. The chain links TRBV27 to TRBJ2-7; unclear D gene. The CDR3 contains 16 residues. CDR1 and CDR2 from the germline V gene are MNHEY and SMNVEV (reference sequence). The V end lost 3 bases, the J end lost 0 bases, and 15 bases lay between the germline ends.

The chain couples TRBV4-1 to TRBJ1-5; perhaps TRBD1 as D (5 bases). There are 14 residues in the CDR3. V dropped 0 bases and J dropped 12 bases, with 15 bases sitting between them. Germline V gene sequence: CDR1 MGHRA, CDR2 YSYEKL. The CDR3 nucleotides read TGCGCCAGCAGCCAAGATACCAGGGCCCTGCTCCAGCATTTT. This sequence encodes CASSQDTRALLQHF.

This clone was picked up a small number of times. The chain has TRBV5-5 and TRBJ2-1; TRBD2 matches 10 bases. Germline values: CDR1 SGHKS, CDR2 YYEKEE (reference sequence). The CDR3 runs 15 residues. The trim removed 1 base at V and 12 bases at J, leaving 10 bases unmatched. As DNA, the CDR3 is TGTGCCAGCAGCTTGCTGGCTAGCGGGAGACTCCGGCAGTTCTTC. Its protein is CASSLLASGRLRQFF.

The rearrangement uses TRBV6-5 and TRBJ2-7, with 7 positions matching TRBD2. The V gene end was trimmed by 6 bases and the J gene end by 2 bases; junction bases not matched to a gene: 4. CDR3 length: 13 amino acids. Per the germline V gene, CDR1 is MNHEY and CDR2 is SVGAGI. CDR3 sequence: CASRGGSPYEQYF. CDR3 in DNA: TGTGCCAGCAGAGGCGGGAGCCCCTACGAGCAGTACTTC.

This clone has only one observation. The chain links TRBV19 to TRBJ1-2; tentatively, D is TRBD1 (5 bases). V lost 8 bases to trimming and J lost 5 bases, with 15 bases between them. This CDR3 region has 13 residues. Germline assignment: CDR1 LNHDA and CDR2 SQIVND (reference sequence). In nucleotides, the CDR3 is TGTGCCAGTCGACGGGGGGTAGGATATGGCTACACCTTC. Translated: CASRRGVGYGYTF.

This sequence joins TRBV28 and TRBJ1-5, with 8 bases matching TRBD1. The CDR3 extends over 16 amino acids. With V trimmed by 3 bases and J by 7 bases, 11 bases remained unmatched. Per germline, CDR1 MDHEN and CDR2 SYDVKM. The CDR3 loop reads CASSFRTGRKRQPQHF. The CDR3 DNA follows: TGTGCCAGCAGTTTCCGGACAGGGAGAAAAAGACAGCCCCAGCATTTT.

J is TRBJ2-1 and V is TRBV27; 8 bases match TRBD2. Germline trimming cut 2 bases from V and 7 bases from J; bases unmatched to any gene: 10. This CDR3 region has 16 residues. The germline V gene encodes CDR1 MNHEY and CDR2 SMNVEV (reference sequence). CDR3 nucleotide sequence: TGTGCCAGCAGTTTAAGCTCCAATAGCGGGAATAATGAGCAGTTCTTC. This encodes CASSLSSNSGNNEQFF.

The chain is built from TRBV5-1 and TRBJ1-2; D possibly corresponds to TRBD1 (6 bases). Trimming stripped 0 bases from V and 4 bases from J, with 7 bases between. This CDR3 has 13 amino acids. Germline values: CDR1 SGHRS, CDR2 YFSETQ. DNA of the CDR3: TGCGCCAGCAGCTTGGCAGGGGTCTATGGCTACACCTTC. It translates to CASSLAGVYGYTF. Drawing the rest from reference TRBV5-1 and TRBJ1-2, the complete variable domain is KAGVTQTPRYLIKTRGQQVTLSCSPISGHRSVSWYQQTPGQGLQFLFEYFSETQRNKGNFPGRFSGRQFSNSRSEMNVSTLELGDSALYLCASSLAGVYGYTFGSGTRLTVV.

This clone was observed once. The chain employs TRBV5-6 and TRBJ2-1, with 9 bases aligning to TRBD2. The V and J ends lost 4 bases and 0 bases, in that order; junction bases with no gene match: 5. Germline V gene data show CDR1 as SGHDT and CDR2 as YYEEEE. This CDR3 is built from 16 residues. The chain's CDR3 is CASSTPSGTSYNEQFF. The CDR3 nucleotides are TGTGCCAGCAGCACGCCTAGCGGGACCTCCTACAATGAGCAGTTCTTC.

This chain joins TRBV7-9 and TRBJ1-4; D may be TRBD1 (5 bases). The V and J ends lost 2 bases and 11 bases respectively, with 15 bases between them. Germline V lookup: CDR1 SEHNR, CDR2 FQNEAQ (reference sequence). The CDR3 consists of 14 residues. CDR3 bases: TGTGCCAGCAGCTTAAGCAGGGAAGGTCGGAAACTGTTTTTT. This sequence encodes CASSLSREGRKLFF.

The chain joins TRBV19 to TRBJ2-5; D unclear. Looked up from germline, CDR1 is LNHDA and CDR2 is SQIVND (reference sequence). The ends were cut back, 4 bases at V and 1 base at J, with 13 bases in the middle. The CDR3 runs 15 residues. CDR3 coding DNA: TGTGCCAGTAGTACCCCGTGGGCGAGCCAAGAGACCCAGTACTTC. This translates into CASSTPWASQETQYF. Using reference TRBV19 and TRBJ2-5 for the parts outside the CDR3, the full variable domain is DGGITQSPKYLFRKEGQNVTLSCEQNLNHDAMYWYRQDPGQGLRLIYYSQIVNDFQKGDIAEGYSVSREKKESFPLTVTSAQKNPTAFYLCASSTPWASQETQYFGPGTRLLVL.

This clone was picked up a small number of times. V and J are TRBV5-4 and TRBJ1-6; D remains unclear. The CDR3 is 13 amino acids. CDR1 is SGHNT and CDR2 is YYREEE in the germline V gene (reference sequence). The ends were cut back, 2 bases at V and 9 bases at J, with 9 bases in the middle. CDR3 bases: TGTGCCAGCAGCTTTGATTTAGTTTCACCCCTCCACTTT. Encoded protein: CASSFDLVSPLHF.

In this sample, this clone turned up a few times. V and J are TRBV4-1 and TRBJ1-2, with 9 bases identical to TRBD1. The germline V gene encodes CDR1 MGHRA and CDR2 YSYEKL. The CDR3 totals 14 residues. With V trimmed by 2 bases and J by 6 bases, 4 bases remained unmatched. The CDR3 reads CASSQLTGGDGYTF. CDR3 nucleotide sequence: TGCGCCAGCAGCCAACTCACAGGGGGCGATGGCTACACCTTC.

For this clone: Different DNA sequences within this sample yield the same CDR3. The J gene is TRBJ1-3, the V gene TRBV30, with no clear D. Between the trimmed V and J ends, which lost 0 bases and 0 bases, there was a span of 9 bases. The germline V gene encodes CDR1 GTSNPN and CDR2 SVGIG (reference sequence). The CDR3 is made up of 15 amino acids. CDR3: CAWSVRGYSGNTIYF. CDR3 in DNA: TGTGCCTGGAGTGTGAGAGGGTACTCTGGAAACACCATATATTTT.

The chain couples TRBV2 to TRBJ1-5, with D hard to call. The germline V gene has CDR1 SNHLY and CDR2 FYNNEI. The CDR3 has 16 amino acids. V was shortened by 4 bases and J by 3 bases, with 16 bases between the two germline ends. CDR3 in DNA: TGTGCCAGCAGTGGTCGTTCAGTTTCCCTCAATCAGCCCCAGCATTTT. Its protein is CASSGRSVSLNQPQHF.

This clone was counted a single time. The V and J genes are TRBV30 and TRBJ1-3; 7 nucleotides line up with TRBD1. The CDR3 extends over 15 amino acids. The trim removed 0 bases at V and 3 bases at J, leaving 5 bases unmatched. Germline V gene lookup returns CDR1 GTSNPN and CDR2 SVGIG (reference sequence). The CDR3 bases are TGTGCCTGGAGTGTCCTTGACAGGGTTGGAAACACCATATATTTT. Encoded protein: CAWSVLDRVGNTIYF.